The TCR beta chain described here comes from a study of shared clonotypes between healthy human individuals. As regards this clone: Its antigen is currently unknown. Other DNA sequences in this sample translate to the same CDR3.

Some clones are missing from TCRdb's copy, which holds only in-frame ones; the method was immunoSEQ multiplex PCR. The data show about 2.4 million clones, roughly nine tenths seen once. General study points: Generation of non-shared clonotypes was less probable than generation of clonotypes shared by all four donors.

The sequence came from a man younger than 35 in good health. Specimen: naive CD4+ T cells sorted from blood. Subset noted: CD45RA+ positively selected.

The CDR3 nucleotides are TGTGCCAGCTCAAGGACTAGCGGCACAGATACGCAGTATTTT. Translation gives CASSRTSGTDTQYF. The rearrangement links TRBV18 to TRBJ2-3; TRBD2 aligns across 9 bases. Germline loops: CDR1 KGHSH, CDR2 LQKENI. The CDR3 extends over 14 amino acids. V lost 5 bases and J lost 1; bases outside the gene matches: 1.